This T cell receptor (beta chain) was sequenced during a study of regulatory T cells. At testing, patients were 2 to 39 years old, with reduced naive and increased memory T-cell proportions. The CDR3 length is 15 residues. Trimming took 3 bases from V and 5 from J, leaving 16 bases between them. Germline CDR1 SGHVS, CDR2 FQNEAQ. Study results and limitations: Patient repertoires had restricted TRB V-J pairs and skewed V and J usage, most in Tregs. Shannon entropy was nonsignificantly lower in patient CD8+ T cells than control CD8+ cells.

The PCR used 52 TRBV and 13 TRBJ primers. The data were produced by immunoSEQ multiplex PCR, yet TCRdb's version contains in-frame clones alone and is incomplete. The repertoire holds a few thousand clones, with about four fifths as singletons. Details on this clone: The antigen remains unidentified.

Sequenced material: CD8+ T cells sorted from blood. This receptor was taken from a child under 18 with CD3G deficiency. J is TRBJ2-5 and V is TRBV7-8, with D perhaps being TRBD1 or TRBD2 (7 bases each). This CDR3 is CASSLRQGGRETQYF. The CDR3 DNA is TGTGCCAGCAGCTTGCGTCAGGGGGGGAGGGAGACCCAGTACTTC. The entire variable domain, with the rest obtained from reference TRBV7-8 and TRBJ2-5, is as follows: GAGVSQSPRYKVAKRGQDVALRCDPISGHVSLFWYQQALGQGPEFLTYFQNEAQLDKSGLPSDRFFAERPEGSVSTLKIQRTQQEDSAVYLCASSLRQGGRETQYFGPGTRLLVL.